This T cell receptor beta chain was observed in a study of blood T cell repertoires in COVID-19. V was pared by 9 bases and J by 8 bases, with 12 bases of the junction left unmatched. Germline CDR1 reads SGHAT; CDR2 reads FQNNGV. The CDR3 sequence is 14 residues long. Libraries were prepared by immunoSEQ multiplex PCR; TCRdb keeps only in-frame clonotypes and omits some of them. The sample has a few hundred thousand clones; approximately 82% are singletons. The receptor comes from a man aged 35 to 55 who had recovered from COVID-19. The sample was PBMCs or T cells enriched from blood (not recorded which). The rearrangement links TRBV11-2 to TRBJ2-2; TRBD2 matches at 7 bases. The CDR3 DNA reads as TGTGCCAGGCCCCCTAGCGGTGAGGGGGGGGAGCTGTTTTTT. Translating gives CARPPSGEGGELFF.